This T cell receptor (beta chain) was retrieved from a study of CD8 T cells in seronegative destructive rheumatoid arthritis (dated by TCRdb to 2020 to 2021). Some background on the complete study: Most of the eight CND-RA patients were receiving biological drugs at sampling. Peripheral CD8+ TCRbeta repertoires of CCP-negative destructive rheumatoid arthritis (CND-RA) patients were compared with newly diagnosed seropositive RA, seronegative RA and healthy controls. Rather than undergoing new sequencing, the seropositive RA, seronegative RA and healthy control comparison cohorts were drawn from an earlier published TCRbeta dataset.

A negative result on the clinical CCP2 antibody test was shown by CND-RA patients, and progression of joint destruction was observed despite active therapy. Every CND-RA patient showed typical joint destruction in the wrists and ankles and had failed conventional anti-rheumatic therapy. CND-RA patients were sampled after long disease histories, spanning decades in several cases, rather than at diagnosis. Around 50 millilitres of EDTA-anticoagulated peripheral blood were drawn from each patient. Peripheral blood mononuclear cells were isolated by Ficoll-Paque PLUS density gradient separation. AutoMACS magnetic bead positive selection was used to isolate CD8+ cells from fresh or cryopreserved PBMCs, and purity was verified by flow cytometry. Nucleospin Tissue or Tissue XS kits were used for genomic DNA extraction, and quantification was performed on a Qubit 2.0 fluorometer. On this clone: Its antigen is currently not known. Base quality data are lacking; no much larger clone is found one base away.

Genomic DNA from CD8+ cells was used for TCRbeta sequencing according to the manufacturer's instructions. A genomics technology centre in Finland ran the TCRbeta sequencing, which was done with the immunoSEQ assay. Concerning the study's data processing: Clonotype tables generated by the immunoSEQ preprocessing pipeline were converted into VDJtools format, and non-productive clonotypes were filtered out. Samples with fewer than 10,000 reads were excluded, the remaining samples were subsampled to 10,000 reads, and most of the eight CND-RA samples met this threshold. The VDJtools CalcDiversityStats function was applied to data subsampled to 10,000 reads to calculate Shannon-Wiener, Simpson and clonality indices. Non-singleton TCRbeta clonotypes were hard-matched, with no mismatches allowed, against VDJdb to infer antigen specificity. Clusters with potentially shared antigen targets were formed by grouping CDR3 sequences that differed by one amino acid (Hamming distance 1). Group enrichment of public clonotypes was tested with one-sided Fisher's exact tests after groups were resampled to six samples, with the procedure repeated ten times. TCRdb limited this immuneACCESS table to in-frame rearrangements with V and J called. A share of clones is missing; checked studies link under half to unresolved V genes, and the rest is unexplained. V and J calls and clone size are those listed in that table; D and trimming were worked out from the DNA. The sample yields 13,000 or so clones; roughly four fifths were counted once. The ten most abundant clones make up under 35% of the sample.

Results the study describes overall, beyond this receptor: After adjustment for age, less diverse and more clonal CD8+ TCRbeta repertoires appeared to be present in CND-RA patients than in other RA subtypes. The small size of the CND-RA cohort was noted as a limitation of the study. A distinct set of enriched public clonotypes appeared to be present in CND-RA patients, and the authors interpreted this finding as support for a separate disease subset. Without diagnostic samples, TCR repertoire differences may partly reflect poor disease control over the years rather than being present at onset. CND-RA repertoires showed more CMV-reactive and fewer influenza A-reactive CD8+ TCRbeta sequences than controls and other RA subtypes. Across the 117,399 clonotypes tested, no public clonotype enrichment remained significant after Benjamini-Hochberg correction.

What was sequenced was CD8+ T cells from blood. This receptor was obtained from a woman aged 30-55 years with seronegative destructive rheumatoid arthritis.

The sequenced DNA is TGTGCCCTTGACCGACTAGCGGGGGGGCGGGAGCAGTTCTTC. This yields the protein CALDRLAGGREQFF. The chain employs TRBV2 and TRBJ2-1; TRBD2 fits 14 bases in the junction. Via the germline V gene, CDR1 is SNHLY and CDR2 FYNNEI. Taken from cysteine to phenylalanine, the CDR3 has 14 residues. Of all the DNA, just the CDR3 is kept, 42 bases in frame from base 1. V loses 11 bases at its end and J loses 10 bases; junction bases beyond the gene matches: 10.